This T cell receptor (beta chain) was recovered during a study of shared clonotypes between healthy human individuals. Adults of Caucasian background living in Nashville, Tennessee made up all donors. V dropped 11 bases and J dropped 8; count of bases not matched to a gene: 13. The length of the CDR3 is 14 residues. Germline V gene lookup returns CDR1 SNHLY and CDR2 FYNNEI. The protocol was immunoSEQ multiplex PCR, while the TCRdb copy is restricted to in-frame clones and leaves out a portion. This table has about 710,000 clones, over 60% appearing once. This sequence joins TRBV2 and TRBJ1-4, with TRBD1 matching 8 bases. Input material: memory CD4+ T cells sorted from blood. Regarding subset: CD45RA-negative fraction. The receptor was derived from a woman in her 30s in good health. The CDR3 region has the DNA TGTGCCGCCCGGCCAGGGGGCATTCGGGAAAAACTGTTTTTT. It encodes CAARPGGIREKLFF.